The rows below give T cell receptor beta chains drawn from one sample of a study of T cells in Graves' hyperthyroidism and ophthalmopathy. TCRdb itself ran the multiplex PCR reads through MiXCR, one entry per CDR3 protein. This sample carries approximately 530,000 distinct CDR3 sequences, approximately 15% of them seen once, and the ten largest clones take 18%. What was sequenced was blood. The receptors were gathered from a woman under 30 with Graves' hyperthyroidism. The CDR3 runs from the conserved cysteine through the conserved F or W. Fields, in order: clone size, J gene, V gene, D gene, CDR3 protein, CDR3 DNA. D genes are given only for firm matches. Some rows mark clone size as missing; the rest say once, few, many or name a class of expanded clone.

many | TRBJ2-7 | TRBV12-3/TRBV12-4 | TRBD1 | CASSNSGQGGEQYF | TGTGCCAGCAGTAATTCGGGACAGGGGGGCGAGCAGTACTTC
many | TRBJ1-4 | TRBV28 | - | CASSQDSTNEKLFF | TGTGCCAGCAGTCAGGACAGTACTAATGAAAAACTGTTTTTT
many | TRBJ1-1 | TRBV2 | TRBD1 | CASSPTNHRGSGYTEAFF | TGTGCCAGCAGTCCAACGAATCACAGGGGGTCAGGTTACACTGAAGCTTTCTTT
many | TRBJ1-1 | TRBV15 | - | CATSGTRRTNTEAFF | TGTGCCACCAGCGGTACAAGGAGGACGAACACTGAAGCTTTCTTT
- | TRBJ2-7 | TRBV25-1 | TRBD2 | CASSKRRTSATYEQYF | TGTGCCAGCAGTAAACGACGGACTAGCGCGACCTACGAGCAGTACTTC
few | TRBJ2-5 | TRBV15 | - | CATSRDQRAGRRETQYF | TGTGCCACCAGCAGAGATCAGAGGGCAGGGCGGCGAGAGACCCAGTACTTC
many | TRBJ2-3 | TRBV15 | TRBD2 | CATSRGGGGPDTQYF | TGTGCCACCAGCAGAGGTGGCGGGGGGCCAGATACGCAGTATTTT
- | TRBJ1-6 | TRBV6-1 | TRBD1 | CASRPDRVALSSYNSPLHF | TGTGCCAGCAGGCCCGACAGGGTCGCCCTAAGCTCCTATAATTCACCCCTCCACTTT
- | TRBJ1-1 | TRBV19 | - | CASSHRGQNTEAFF | TGTGCCAGTTCTCACCGCGGGCAGAACACTGAAGCTTTCTTT
- | TRBJ2-7 | TRBV11-2 | - | CASSRPASGRDTYEQYF | TGTGCCAGCAGCCGCCCAGCATCAGGCAGGGACACCTACGAGCAGTACTTC
few | TRBJ2-7 | TRBV11-2 | TRBD1 | CASSLRGQGAYEQYF | TGTGCCAGCAGCCTGCGCGGACAGGGGGCCTACGAGCAGTACTTC
- | TRBJ1-1 | TRBV12-5 | - | CASGLGGWAFF | TGTGCTAGTGGTTTAGGAGGGTGGGCTTTCTTT
- | TRBJ1-4 | TRBV11-2 | - | CASSFQGPWEKLFF | TGTGCCAGCAGCTTTCAGGGTCCTTGGGAAAAACTGTTTTTT
- | TRBJ2-3 | TRBV6-2/TRBV6-3 | - | CATTRGTSTDTQYF | TGTGCCACTACCCGGGGGACTAGCACAGATACGCAGTATTTT
many | TRBJ2-1 | TRBV20-1 | TRBD2 | CSARDSTSGRVEQFF | TGCAGTGCTAGAGATTCGACTAGCGGGAGGGTTGAGCAGTTCTTC
- | TRBJ2-3 | TRBV7-9 | - | CASSQGSWGTDTQYF | TGTGCCAGCAGCCAGGGATCTTGGGGCACAGATACGCAGTATTTT
- | TRBJ2-3 | TRBV7-2 | TRBD2 | CASSFRRGLTDTQYF | TGTGCCAGCAGCTTCCGGCGGGGGTTGACAGATACGCAGTATTTT
- | TRBJ1-5 | TRBV29-1 | - | CSVVSGAGPYSNQPQHF | TGCAGCGTTGTATCAGGGGCTGGACCTTATAGCAATCAGCCCCAGCATTTT
- | TRBJ2-7 | TRBV4-3 | TRBD2 | CASSQEPAGGSYEQYF | TGCGCCAGCAGCCAAGAACCAGCGGGGGGGTCCTACGAGCAGTACTTC
- | TRBJ2-1 | TRBV6-2/TRBV6-3 | TRBD2 | CASSYSTGGSSYNEQFF | TGTGCCAGCAGTTACTCAACGGGGGGGAGCTCCTACAATGAGCAGTTCTTC
many | TRBJ2-7 | TRBV3-1 | - | CASSQGANSYEQYF | TGTGCCAGCAGCCAAGGCGCAAACTCCTACGAGCAGTACTTC
many | TRBJ1-2 | TRBV6-1 | - | CASSEALLRTNGYTF | TGTGCCAGCAGTGAAGCTTTGCTCAGGACTAATGGCTACACCTTC
- | TRBJ2-2 | TRBV12-5 | - | CASGQRETGELFF | TGTGCTAGTGGTCAAAGGGAGACCGGGGAGCTGTTTTTT
few | TRBJ1-2 | TRBV24-1 | TRBD1 | CATSDSRQGNYGYTF | TGTGCCACCAGTGATTCACGACAGGGAAACTATGGCTACACCTTC
many | TRBJ2-7 | TRBV6-2/TRBV6-3 | - | CASRPPLGYYEQYF | TGTGCCAGCAGACCCCCGCTCGGGTACTACGAGCAGTACTTC
many | TRBJ1-6 | TRBV2 | TRBD1 | CASSPDRGFSPLHF | TGTGCCAGCAGTCCGGACAGGGGTTTTTCACCCCTCCACTTT
many | TRBJ2-3 | TRBV12-3/TRBV12-4 | - | CASVQLGSTDTQYF | TGTGCCAGCGTACAACTAGGAAGCACAGATACGCAGTATTTT
- | TRBJ2-2 | TRBV25-1 | TRBD1 | CASSARRQLGTVLLTGELFF | TGTGCCAGCAGTGCCCGGCGACAACTAGGGACAGTCCTACTCACCGGGGAGCTGTTTTTT
many | TRBJ1-1 | TRBV4-3 | - | CASSQEYRGRAFF | TGCGCCAGCAGCCAAGAATATCGAGGGCGCGCTTTCTTT
many | TRBJ2-3 | TRBV12-3/TRBV12-4 | TRBD2 | CASSTGTSGGHRTDTQYF | TGTGCCAGCAGTACGGGGACTAGCGGGGGCCACCGCACAGATACGCAGTATTTT
many | TRBJ2-7 | TRBV6-2/TRBV6-3 | TRBD1 | CASSTGTGTGDYF | TGTGCCAGCAGTACCGGAACCGGGACAGGAGATTACTTC
- | TRBJ1-1 | TRBV29-1 | - | CSVDGGKNTEAFF | TGCAGCGTTGATGGTGGAAAGAACACTGAAGCTTTCTTT
many | TRBJ2-7 | TRBV12-3/TRBV12-4 | - | CASSLNRLAYEQYF | TGTGCCAGCAGTTTAAATAGGCTAGCATACGAGCAGTACTTC
- | TRBJ1-2 | TRBV18 | - | CASSKDTNYGSTF | TGTGCCAGCTCAAAGGACACTAACTATGGCTCCACCTTC
- | TRBJ1-2 | TRBV4-3 | TRBD1 | CASSQDSPQGERGYTF | TGCGCCAGCAGCCAAGATTCCCCTCAGGGGGAACGGGGCTACACCTTC
- | TRBJ2-3 | TRBV6-1 | - | CASRQVSTDTQYF | TGTGCCAGCAGACAGGTTAGCACAGATACGCAGTATTTT
- | TRBJ2-7 | TRBV20-1 | - | CSARGIGSSEQYF | TGCAGTGCTAGGGGGATCGGGTCCAGCGAGCAGTACTTC
- | TRBJ1-2 | TRBV19 | - | CASIGWNYGYTF | TGTGCCAGTATAGGGTGGAACTATGGCTACACCTTC
few | TRBJ1-4 | TRBV27 | TRBD1 | CASSYGWTGRGEKLFF | TGTGCCAGCAGTTACGGCTGGACAGGGAGAGGCGAAAAACTGTTTTTT
many | TRBJ2-3 | TRBV5-8 | - | CASRRGRSTDTQYF | TGTGCCAGCAGACGGGGGCGAAGCACAGATACGCAGTATTTT
many | TRBJ2-2 | TRBV6-4 | - | CASSVSGETGELFF | TGTGCCAGCAGTGTATCAGGGGAAACCGGGGAGCTGTTTTTT
many | TRBJ1-3 | TRBV20-1 | - | CSARTGRGNTIYF | TGCAGTGCTAGAACAGGGAGGGGAAACACCATATATTTT
many | TRBJ2-7 | TRBV12-3/TRBV12-4 | TRBD2 | CASRPSGKSYEQYF | TGTGCCAGCAGGCCTAGCGGGAAATCCTACGAGCAGTACTTC
many | TRBJ2-2 | TRBV5-1 | - | CASTSGVNTGELFF | TGCGCCAGCACCTCAGGGGTGAACACCGGGGAGCTGTTTTTT
few | TRBJ2-1 | TRBV6-1 | - | CASSPLKGTRQFF | TGTGCCAGCAGTCCTCTTAAAGGGACGCGGCAGTTCTTC
few | TRBJ2-7 | TRBV29-1 | - | CSVLTGLSSYEQYF | TGCAGCGTGTTAACAGGGTTGAGTTCCTACGAGCAGTACTTC
- | TRBJ1-2 | TRBV30 | - | CAWSTQGIHYGYTF | TGTGCCTGGAGTACCCAGGGTATACACTATGGCTACACCTTC
- | TRBJ1-6 | TRBV4-1 | TRBD1 | CASSQGVTGVSPLHF | TGCGCCAGCAGCCAAGGAGTGACAGGGGTTTCACCCCTCCACTTT
few | TRBJ1-6 | TRBV12-3/TRBV12-4 | - | CASSLAAGSPLHF | TGTGCCAGCAGTTTGGCAGCCGGGTCACCCCTCCACTTT
many | TRBJ2-3 | TRBV11-1 | TRBD2 | CASSHPYRTSGRAVDTQYF | TGTGCCAGCAGCCATCCTTACCGGACTAGCGGGAGGGCCGTAGATACGCAGTATTTT